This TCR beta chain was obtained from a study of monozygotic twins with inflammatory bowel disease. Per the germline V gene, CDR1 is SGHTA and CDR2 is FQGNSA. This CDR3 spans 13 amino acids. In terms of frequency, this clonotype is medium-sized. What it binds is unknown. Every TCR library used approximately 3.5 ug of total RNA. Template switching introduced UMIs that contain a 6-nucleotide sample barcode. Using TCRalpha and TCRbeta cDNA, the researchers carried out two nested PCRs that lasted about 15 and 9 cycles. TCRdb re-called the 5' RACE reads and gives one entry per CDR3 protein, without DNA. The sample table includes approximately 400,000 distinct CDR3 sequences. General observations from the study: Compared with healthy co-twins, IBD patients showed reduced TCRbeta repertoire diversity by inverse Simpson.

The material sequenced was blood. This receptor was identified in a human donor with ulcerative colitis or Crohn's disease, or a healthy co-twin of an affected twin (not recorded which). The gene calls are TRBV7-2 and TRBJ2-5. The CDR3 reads CASSLRVQETQYF.